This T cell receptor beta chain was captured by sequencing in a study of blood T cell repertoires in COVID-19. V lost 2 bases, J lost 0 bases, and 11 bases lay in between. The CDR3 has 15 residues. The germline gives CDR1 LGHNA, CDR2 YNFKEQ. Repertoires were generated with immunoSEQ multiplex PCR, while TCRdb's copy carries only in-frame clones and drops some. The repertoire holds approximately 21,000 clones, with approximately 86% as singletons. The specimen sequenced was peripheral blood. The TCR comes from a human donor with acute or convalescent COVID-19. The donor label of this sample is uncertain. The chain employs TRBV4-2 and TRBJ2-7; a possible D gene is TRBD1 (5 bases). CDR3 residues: CASSQQTESSYEQYF. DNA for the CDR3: TGTGCCAGCAGCCAACAGACAGAGAGCTCCTACGAGCAGTACTTC.